Below are 9 T cell receptor beta chains sequenced from a single sample in a study of OX40 agonist ivuxolimab in advanced cancers. Some clones are missing from TCRdb's copy, which holds only in-frame ones; the method was immunoSEQ multiplex PCR. This table has tens of thousands of clones, approximately 86% appearing once. Sequencing was performed on CD4+ or CD8+ T cells sorted from blood, taken in a trial of the OX40 agonist ivuxolimab. Every receptor here comes from an adult with an advanced solid tumor such as melanoma, head and neck, liver or kidney cancer.

The V call is TRBV30, the J call TRBJ2-2; 7 bases fit TRBD2. The CDR3 is 14 amino acids. The junction had 9 bases not matched to a gene; V was cut back by 4 bases and J by 7 bases. From germline, CDR1 is GTSNPN and CDR2 SVGIG (reference sequence). The CDR3 bases are TGTGCCTGGACCCCCGGGAGGTTTGGCGGGGAGCTGTTTTTT. As protein: CAWTPGRFGGELFF.

The J gene is TRBJ1-3, the V gene TRBV6-1; D unresolved. The CDR3 runs to 17 residues. Germline-derived CDR1 and CDR2 are MNHNS and SASEGT. Trimming stripped 3 bases from V and 0 bases from J, with 15 bases between. Here the CDR3 reads CASSDVSRPDSGNTIYF. For the CDR3, the DNA is TGTGCCAGCAGTGATGTTTCCAGGCCTGACTCTGGAAACACCATATATTTT.

CDR3 nucleotide sequence: TGTGCCAGTACCGGGACGGCTAATGAAAAACTGTTTTTT. This codes for CASTGTANEKLFF. The rearrangement links TRBV28 to TRBJ1-4; maybe TRBD1 (5 bases). Germline-derived CDR1 and CDR2 are MDHEN and SYDVKM. The CDR3 totals 13 residues. The V end lost 9 bases, the J end lost 3 bases, and 11 bases lay between the germline ends.

The chain links TRBV2 to TRBJ1-2; maybe TRBD1 (5 bases). V was trimmed by 3 bases and J by 5 bases, leaving 10 bases between them. The V gene's germline CDR1 is SNHLY and CDR2 FYNNEI. The CDR3 runs to 13 residues. CDR3 in amino acids: CASSEGTVYGYTF. In DNA form, the CDR3 reads TGTGCCAGCAGTGAGGGGACTGTTTATGGCTACACCTTC. Filled out from reference TRBV2 and TRBJ1-2, the complete variable domain reads EPEVTQTPSHQVTQMGQEVILRCVPISNHLYFYWYRQILGQKVEFLVSFYNNEISEKSEIFDDQFSVERPDGSNFTLKIRSTKLEDSAMYFCASSEGTVYGYTFGSGTRLTVV.

The V gene is TRBV28, the J gene TRBJ1-2, with a possible D match to TRBD1 (5 bases). Germline-derived CDR1 and CDR2 are MDHEN and SYDVKM. Trimming took 5 bases from V and 3 from J, leaving 19 bases between them. This CDR3 is built from 16 residues. CDR3 loop: CASSGGDVGAYYGYTF. The CDR3 DNA reads as TGTGCCAGCAGTGGGGGGGACGTAGGTGCCTACTATGGCTACACCTTC.

The CDR3 is CASSLQSESRSPLHF. CDR3 DNA sequence: TGTGCCAGTAGCCTACAGAGCGAGAGTCGTTCACCCCTCCACTTT. The gene calls are TRBV19 and TRBJ1-6, with D unresolved. V lost 6 bases and J 9 bases, leaving 18 bases between the germline ends. The CDR3 has 15 residues. Per the germline V gene, CDR1 is LNHDA and CDR2 is SQIVND (reference sequence).

This clone was recorded once. CDR3 sequence reads: CASSLMAGSANEQFF. The CDR3 DNA follows: TGCGCCAGCAGCCTAATGGCGGGGTCCGCGAATGAGCAGTTCTTC. The V call is TRBV4-3, the J call TRBJ2-1, with D possibly matching TRBD2 (6 bases). This CDR3 has 15 residues. Trimming shortened V by 4 bases and J by 7 bases, and 17 bases separated the two germline ends. Germline-derived CDR1 and CDR2 are LGHNA and YSLEER.

V and J are TRBV7-2 and TRBJ1-3; D remains unclear. This CDR3 spans 13 amino acids. The germline CDR1 and CDR2 sequences are SGHTA and FQGNSA. V lost 2 bases, J lost 2 bases, and 4 bases lay in between. The CDR3 loop reads CASSLKPGNTIYF. DNA for the CDR3: TGTGCCAGCAGCTTAAAGCCTGGAAACACCATATATTTT. The full variable domain, completed using reference TRBV7-2 and TRBJ1-3, is GAGVSQSPSNKVTEKGKDVELRCDPISGHTALYWYRQSLGQGLEFLIYFQGNSAPDKSGLPSDRFSAERTGGSVSTLTIQRTQQEDSAVYLCASSLKPGNTIYFGEGSWLTVV.

The chain recombines TRBV10-3 with TRBJ2-3, with TRBD2 as a possible D gene (7 bases). V was clipped by 3 bases and J by 5 bases, with 12 bases between them. The germline gives CDR1 ENHRY, CDR2 SYGVKD. The CDR3 extends over 14 amino acids. The DNA of the CDR3 is TGTGCCATCAGTGATCGGGGGGCCAAAGATACGCAGTATTTT. It translates to CAISDRGAKDTQYF.